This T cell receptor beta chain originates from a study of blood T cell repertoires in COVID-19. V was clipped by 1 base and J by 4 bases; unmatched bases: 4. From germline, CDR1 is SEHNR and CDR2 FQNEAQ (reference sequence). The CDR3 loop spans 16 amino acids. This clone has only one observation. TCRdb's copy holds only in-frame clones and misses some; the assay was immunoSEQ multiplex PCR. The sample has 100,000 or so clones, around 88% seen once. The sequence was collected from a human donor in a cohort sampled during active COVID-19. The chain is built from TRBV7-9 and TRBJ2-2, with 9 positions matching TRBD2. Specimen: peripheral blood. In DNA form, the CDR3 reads TGTGCCAGCAGCTTAGGGCTAGCGGGACCCACCGGGGAGCTGTTTTTT. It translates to CASSLGLAGPTGELFF.